Listed below are T cell receptor beta chains from one sample, sequenced in a study of PD-L1 blockade in urothelial cancer. This table comes from immunoSEQ multiplex PCR, and its TCRdb copy is limited to in-frame clones, with some not included. The sample lists about 74,000 clones; about 85% were seen once. Material: PBMCs, obtained around atezolizumab (anti-PD-L1) treatment. The receptors shown here come from a man between 65 and 79 years old with urothelial cancer. Each CDR3 is given with its conserved first and last residue. The D gene is left open where the match is weak. Some rows have no size entry. The others give once, few or many, or a class for an expanded clone.

TRBD2 TRBJ2-3 TRBV4-1 NA CASSQERLAVTDTQYF TGCGCCAGCAGCCAAGAGAGACTAGCGGTCACAGATACGCAGTATTTT
TRBD1 TRBJ2-7 TRBV6-5 NA CASSYSRTGAYEQYF TGTGCCAGCAGTTACTCGAGAACAGGGGCCTACGAGCAGTACTTC
TRBD2 TRBJ2-1 TRBV15 NA CATSLGLAGAMSSYNEQFF TGTGCCACCAGCCTGGGACTAGCGGGAGCCATGAGCTCCTACAATGAGCAGTTCTTC
TRBD2 TRBJ2-3 TRBV18 NA CASSPLPSGSTDTQYF TGTGCCAGCTCACCACTGCCTAGCGGTAGCACAGATACGCAGTATTTT
TRBD1 TRBJ2-3 TRBV5-6 NA CASSSAGTGLRDTQYF TGTGCCAGCAGCTCCGCGGGGACAGGTCTGCGGGATACGCAGTATTTT
TRBD1 TRBJ1-1 TRBV2 NA CASSEAGQGRGTEAFF TGTGCCAGCAGTGAAGCGGGACAGGGAAGGGGCACTGAAGCTTTCTTT
NA TRBJ2-7 TRBV19 few CASSIGTNYEQYF TGTGCCAGTAGTATTGGCACCAATTACGAGCAGTACTTC
TRBD2 TRBJ2-5 TRBV4-2 NA CASSQTSGEQETQYF TGTGCCAGCAGCCAGACTAGCGGGGAACAAGAGACCCAGTACTTC
TRBD1 TRBJ2-2 TRBV28 NA CASSLTGANTGELFF TGTGCCAGCAGTTTAACAGGGGCGAACACCGGGGAGCTGTTTTTT
TRBD1 TRBJ2-2 TRBV10-3 few CAIRVETHRGQGTGELFF TGTGCCATCAGGGTCGAGACCCACAGGGGGCAGGGGACCGGGGAGCTGTTTTTT
TRBD2 TRBJ2-1 TRBV7-8 NA CASSLGSLAGQYNEQFF TGTGCCAGCAGCTTAGGTAGCCTAGCGGGACAATACAATGAGCAGTTCTTC
TRBD1 TRBJ2-4 TRBV18 NA CASSPGRDRLNIQYF TGTGCCAGCTCACCGGGCCGGGACAGATTAAACATTCAGTACTTC
TRBD1 TRBJ1-3 TRBV6-6 NA CASSRGQGSGNTIYF TGTGCCAGCAGTCGGGGACAGGGTTCTGGAAACACCATATATTTT
TRBD1 TRBJ1-4 TRBV25-1 NA CASRPGQEKLFF TGTGCCAGCCGACCGGGACAGGAAAAACTGTTTTTT
TRBD2 TRBJ2-2 TRBV30 NA CAWSLLAGEGELFF TGTGCCTGGAGTCTACTAGCGGGAGAAGGGGAGCTGTTTTTT
NA TRBJ2-2 TRBV5-1 few CASSLAAVNTGELFF TGCGCCAGCAGCTTGGCAGCGGTGAACACCGGGGAGCTGTTTTTT
NA TRBJ2-1 TRBV6-5 once CASSSLKAPNYNEQFF TGTGCCAGCAGTTCACTTAAAGCCCCTAACTACAATGAGCAGTTCTTC
TRBD1 TRBJ2-7 TRBV2 NA CASSDPGQGYEQYF TGTGCCAGCAGTGATCCGGGACAGGGTTACGAGCAGTACTTC
TRBD2 TRBJ2-2 TRBV7-2 NA CARRGAGDVAGELFF TGTGCCCGGAGAGGGGCGGGAGATGTCGCCGGGGAGCTGTTTTTT
NA TRBJ2-7 TRBV2 NA CANGGATRYEQYF TGTGCCAACGGTGGGGCGACTAGATACGAGCAGTACTTC
NA TRBJ2-3 TRBV6-6 NA CASIERAGAPDTQYF TGTGCCAGCATTGAGCGGGCTGGGGCCCCAGATACGCAGTATTTT
TRBD1 TRBJ2-7 TRBV11-2 NA CASSFGQGNEQYF TGTGCCAGCAGCTTCGGACAGGGAAACGAGCAGTACTTC
TRBD1 TRBJ2-7 TRBV18 NA CASSLPDRNEQYF TGTGCCAGCTCACTCCCGGACAGGAACGAGCAGTACTTC
NA TRBJ1-2 TRBV2 NA CASSAGGYGYTF TGTGCCAGCAGTGCGGGAGGCTATGGCTACACCTTC